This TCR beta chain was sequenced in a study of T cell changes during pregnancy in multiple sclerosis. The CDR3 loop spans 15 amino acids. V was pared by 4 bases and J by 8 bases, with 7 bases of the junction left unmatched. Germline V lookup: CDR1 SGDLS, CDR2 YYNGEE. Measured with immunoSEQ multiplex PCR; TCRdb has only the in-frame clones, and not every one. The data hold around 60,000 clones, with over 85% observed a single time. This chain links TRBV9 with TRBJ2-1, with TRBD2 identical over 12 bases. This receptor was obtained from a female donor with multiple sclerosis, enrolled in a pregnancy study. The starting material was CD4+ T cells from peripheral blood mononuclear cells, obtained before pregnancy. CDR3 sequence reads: CASSMAGTSGYEQFF. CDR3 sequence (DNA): TGTGCCAGCAGCATGGCCGGGACTAGCGGGTATGAGCAGTTCTTC.